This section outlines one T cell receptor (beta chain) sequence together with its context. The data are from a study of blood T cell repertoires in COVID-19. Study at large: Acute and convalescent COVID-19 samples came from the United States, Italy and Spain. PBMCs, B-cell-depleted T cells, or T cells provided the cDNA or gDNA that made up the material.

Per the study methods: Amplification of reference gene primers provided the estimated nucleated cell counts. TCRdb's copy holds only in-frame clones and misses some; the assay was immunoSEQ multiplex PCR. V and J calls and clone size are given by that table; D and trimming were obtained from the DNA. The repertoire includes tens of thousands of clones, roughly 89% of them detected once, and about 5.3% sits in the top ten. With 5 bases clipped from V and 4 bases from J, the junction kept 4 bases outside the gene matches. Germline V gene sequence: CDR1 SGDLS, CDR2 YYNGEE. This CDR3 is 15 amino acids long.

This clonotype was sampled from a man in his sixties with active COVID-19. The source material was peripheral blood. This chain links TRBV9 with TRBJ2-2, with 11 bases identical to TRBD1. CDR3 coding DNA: TGTGCCAGCAGGTCCGGGACAGGGGGCACCGGGGAGCTGTTTTTT. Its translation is CASRSGTGGTGELFF.